The present entry profiles one T cell receptor beta chain with its context. Its antigen is unknown. J was trimmed by 6 bases and V by 4 bases; bases with no gene match: 9. The CDR3 sequence is 16 residues long. In germline, CDR1 is MNHEY, CDR2 SMNVEV (reference sequence). Donors showed nominal health when sampled, although they likely had unrecorded immune exposures. This sample is drawn from a study of cytomegalovirus exposure and HLA in healthy donors. In the study overall: Tens of millions of unique TCRs from HLA-typed donors made up an early data release. Study outcomes and limitations: A cluster of highly shared sequence variants was likely a sequencing artifact. The classifier, whose performance was assessed in both the original and validation cohorts, reportedly diagnosed cytomegalovirus status with high specificity and sensitivity.

The primer mix had 60 Vbeta and 13 Jbeta primers. The repertoire was sequenced with immunoSEQ multiplex PCR; TCRdb's copy has only in-frame clones and lacks some. This table holds roughly 68,000 clones, approximately 70% found once. The sequence was obtained from a man aged 40-55 years in good health and CMV-seropositive. Sequencing was carried out using PBMCs. The rearrangement links TRBV27 to TRBJ2-1, with 10 bases that match TRBD2. The CDR3 sequence: CASSSRFERGGNEQFF. The CDR3 bases are TGTGCCAGCAGTTCCCGGTTTGAGCGGGGGGGCAATGAGCAGTTCTTC.